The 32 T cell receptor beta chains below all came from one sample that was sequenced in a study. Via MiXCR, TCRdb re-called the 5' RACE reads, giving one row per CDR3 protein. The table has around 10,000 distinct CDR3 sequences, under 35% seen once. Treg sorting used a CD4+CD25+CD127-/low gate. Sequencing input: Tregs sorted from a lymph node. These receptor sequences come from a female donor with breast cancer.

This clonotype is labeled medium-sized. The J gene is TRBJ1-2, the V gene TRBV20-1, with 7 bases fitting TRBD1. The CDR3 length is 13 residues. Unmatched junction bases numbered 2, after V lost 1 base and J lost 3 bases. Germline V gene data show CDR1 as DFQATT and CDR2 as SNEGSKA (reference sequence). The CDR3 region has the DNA TGCAGTGCTAGAGTTGACAGGGACTATGGCTACACCTTC. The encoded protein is CSARVDRDYGYTF.

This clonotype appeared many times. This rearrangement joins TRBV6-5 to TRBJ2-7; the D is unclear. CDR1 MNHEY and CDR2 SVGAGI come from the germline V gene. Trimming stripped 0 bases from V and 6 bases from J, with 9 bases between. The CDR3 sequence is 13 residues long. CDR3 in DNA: TGTGCCAGCAGTTACTCTAGACGCGGCGAGCAGTACTTC. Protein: CASSYSRRGEQYF.

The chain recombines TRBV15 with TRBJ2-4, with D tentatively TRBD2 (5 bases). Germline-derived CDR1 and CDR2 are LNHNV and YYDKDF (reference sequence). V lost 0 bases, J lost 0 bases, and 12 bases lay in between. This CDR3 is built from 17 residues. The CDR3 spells CATSRDRRGLAKNIQYF. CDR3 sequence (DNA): TGTGCCACCAGCAGAGATCGTCGGGGTTTAGCCAAAAACATTCAGTACTTC.

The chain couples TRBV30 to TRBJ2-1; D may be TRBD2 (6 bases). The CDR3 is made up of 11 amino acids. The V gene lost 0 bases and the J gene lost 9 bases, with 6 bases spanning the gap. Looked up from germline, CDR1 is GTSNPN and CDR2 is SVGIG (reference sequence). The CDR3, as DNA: TGTGCCTGGAGTGTACTAGCTGAGCAGTTCTTC. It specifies CAWSVLAEQFF.

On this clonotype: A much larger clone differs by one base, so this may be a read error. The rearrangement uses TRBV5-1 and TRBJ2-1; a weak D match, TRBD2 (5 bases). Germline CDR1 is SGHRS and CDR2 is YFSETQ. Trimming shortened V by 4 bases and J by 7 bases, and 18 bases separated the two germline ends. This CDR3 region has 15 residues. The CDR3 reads CASSMDAGGWNEQFF. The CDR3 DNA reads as TGCGCCAGCAGCATGGACGCCGGCGGGTGGAATGAGCAGTTCTTC.

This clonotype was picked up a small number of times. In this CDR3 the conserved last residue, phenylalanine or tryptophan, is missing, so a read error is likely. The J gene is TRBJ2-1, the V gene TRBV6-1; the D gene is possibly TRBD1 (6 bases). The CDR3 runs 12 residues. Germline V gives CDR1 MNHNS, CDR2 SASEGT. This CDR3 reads CVSSHGGSEQFL. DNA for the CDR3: TGTGTCAGCAGCCATGGGGGCTCTGAGCAGTTCCTC.

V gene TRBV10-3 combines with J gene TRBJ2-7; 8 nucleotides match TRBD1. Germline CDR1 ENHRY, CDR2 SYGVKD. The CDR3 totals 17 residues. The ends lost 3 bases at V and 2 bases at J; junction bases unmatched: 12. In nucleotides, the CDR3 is TGTGCCATCAGTGATTGGCTCTCCCGGACAGGGACCTACGAGCAGTACTTC. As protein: CAISDWLSRTGTYEQYF.

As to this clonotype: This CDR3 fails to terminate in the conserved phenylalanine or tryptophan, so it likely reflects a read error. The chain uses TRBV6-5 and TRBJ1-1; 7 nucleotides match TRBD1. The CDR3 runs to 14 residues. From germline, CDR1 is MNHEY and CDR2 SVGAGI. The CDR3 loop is CVSSYRDSGTEAFS. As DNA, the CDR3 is TGTGTCAGCAGTTACAGGGACAGTGGGACTGAAGCTTTCTCT.

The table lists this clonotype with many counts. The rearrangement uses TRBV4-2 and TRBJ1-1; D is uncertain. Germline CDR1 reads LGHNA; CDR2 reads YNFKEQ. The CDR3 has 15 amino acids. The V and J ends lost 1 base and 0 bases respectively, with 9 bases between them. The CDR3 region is CASSQGLRLNTEAFF. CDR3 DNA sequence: TGTGCCAGCAGCCAAGGTCTCAGGTTGAACACTGAAGCTTTCTTT.

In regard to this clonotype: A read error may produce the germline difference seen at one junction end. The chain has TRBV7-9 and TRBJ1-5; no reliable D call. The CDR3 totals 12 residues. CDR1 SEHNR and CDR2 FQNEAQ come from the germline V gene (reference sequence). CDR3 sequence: CASSLSNQSQHF. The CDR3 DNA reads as TGTGCCAGCAGCTTATCCAATCAGTCCCAGCATTTT. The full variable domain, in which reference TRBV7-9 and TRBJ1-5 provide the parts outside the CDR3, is DTGVSQNPRHKITKRGQNVTFRCDPISEHNRLYWYRQTLGQGPEFLTYFQNEAQLEKSRLLSDRFSAERPKGSFSTLEIQRTEQGDSAMYLCASSLSNQSQHFGDGTRLSIL.

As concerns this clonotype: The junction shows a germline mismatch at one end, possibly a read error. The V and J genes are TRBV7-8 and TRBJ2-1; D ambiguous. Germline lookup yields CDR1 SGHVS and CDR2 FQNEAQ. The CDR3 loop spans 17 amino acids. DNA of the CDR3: TGTGCCAGCAGCTTACCCCACGCACCCAGGTCCTACAATAAGCAGTTCTTC. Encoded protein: CASSLPHAPRSYNKQFF. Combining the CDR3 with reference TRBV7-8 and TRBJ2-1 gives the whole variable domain GAGVSQSPRYKVAKRGQDVALRCDPISGHVSLFWYQQALGQGPEFLTYFQNEAQLDKSGLPSDRFFAERPEGSVSTLKIQRTQQEDSAVYLCASSLPHAPRSYNKQFFGPGTRLTVL.

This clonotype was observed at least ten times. CDR3 DNA sequence: TGTGCCAGCAGCGACGGGACGTACGGGAATCAGCCCCAGCATTTT. This sequence encodes CASSDGTYGNQPQHF. This chain uses TRBV5-5 with TRBJ1-5; the D gene is possibly TRBD1 (5 bases). V was pared by 4 bases and J by 4 bases, with 15 bases between. Germline CDR1 SGHKS, CDR2 YYEKEE (reference sequence). This CDR3 has 15 amino acids.

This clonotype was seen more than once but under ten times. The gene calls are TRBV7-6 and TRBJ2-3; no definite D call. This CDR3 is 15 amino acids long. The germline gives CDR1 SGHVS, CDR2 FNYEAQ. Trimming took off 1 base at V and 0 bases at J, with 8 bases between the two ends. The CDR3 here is CASSLGVRSTDTQYF. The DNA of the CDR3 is TGTGCCAGCAGCTTAGGAGTGAGGAGCACAGATACGCAGTATTTT.

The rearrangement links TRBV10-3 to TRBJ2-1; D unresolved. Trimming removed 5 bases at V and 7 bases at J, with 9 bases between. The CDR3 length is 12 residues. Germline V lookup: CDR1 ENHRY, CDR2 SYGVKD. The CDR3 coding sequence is TGTGCCATCAGTACCCTAGGTAATGAGCAGTTCTTC. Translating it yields CAISTLGNEQFF.

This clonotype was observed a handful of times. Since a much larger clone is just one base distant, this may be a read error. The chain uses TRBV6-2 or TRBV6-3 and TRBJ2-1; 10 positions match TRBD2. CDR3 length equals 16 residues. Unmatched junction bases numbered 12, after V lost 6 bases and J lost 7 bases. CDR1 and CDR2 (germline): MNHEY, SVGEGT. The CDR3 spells CASRPQLAGRSNEQFF. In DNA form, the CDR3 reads TGTGCCAGCAGACCACAACTAGCGGGACGGAGTAATGAGCAGTTCTTC.

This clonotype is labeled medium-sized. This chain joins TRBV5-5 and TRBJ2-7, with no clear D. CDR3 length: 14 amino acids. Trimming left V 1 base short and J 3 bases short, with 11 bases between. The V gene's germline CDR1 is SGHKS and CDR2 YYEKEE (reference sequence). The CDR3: CASSLSIRVYEQYF. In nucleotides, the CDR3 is TGTGCCAGCAGCTTGTCAATTAGGGTCTACGAGCAGTACTTC.

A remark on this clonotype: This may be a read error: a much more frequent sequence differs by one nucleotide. For the CDR3, the DNA is TGTGCCAGCAGCTTGCAGACAGGGGGCCTGAGCACTGAAGCTTTCTTT. Translating it yields CASSLQTGGLSTEAFF. This chain uses TRBV7-9 with TRBJ1-1, with 10 bases that match TRBD1. V lost 3 bases and J lost 4; bases outside the gene matches: 8. CDR1 is SEHNR, CDR2 FQNEAQ, per germline (reference sequence). The CDR3 spans 16 residues.

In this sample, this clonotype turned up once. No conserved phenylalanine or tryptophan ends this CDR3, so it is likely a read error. Here the CDR3 DNA reads TGCGCCAGCAACCAAGTAGGGACCCTCTCTGGGGCCAACGTCCTGACTCTC. Amino acid sequence: CASNQVGTLSGANVLTL. This chain links TRBV4-1 with TRBJ2-6; either TRBD1 or TRBD2 may fit D (5 bases each). The CDR3 has 17 residues. CDR1 MGHRA and CDR2 YSYEKL come from the germline V gene.

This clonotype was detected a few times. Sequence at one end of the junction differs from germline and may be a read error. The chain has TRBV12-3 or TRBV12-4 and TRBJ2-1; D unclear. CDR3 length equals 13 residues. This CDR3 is CASSFSSYNGQLF. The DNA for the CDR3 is TGTGCCAGCAGTTTTAGCTCCTACAATGGGCAGCTCTTC.

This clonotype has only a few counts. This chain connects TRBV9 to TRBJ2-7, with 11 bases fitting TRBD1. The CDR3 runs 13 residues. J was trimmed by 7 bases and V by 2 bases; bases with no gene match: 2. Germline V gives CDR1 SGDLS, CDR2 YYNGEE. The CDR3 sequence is CASSVGTGGEQYF. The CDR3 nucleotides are TGTGCCAGCAGCGTGGGGACAGGGGGGGAGCAGTACTTC.

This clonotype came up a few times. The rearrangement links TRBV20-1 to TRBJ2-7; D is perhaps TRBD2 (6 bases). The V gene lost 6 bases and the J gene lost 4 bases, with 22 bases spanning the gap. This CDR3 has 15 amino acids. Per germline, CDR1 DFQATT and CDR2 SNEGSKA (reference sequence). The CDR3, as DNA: TGCAGTGCCAATCTCAACCTAGCGAGAGTATACGAGCAGTACTTC. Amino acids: CSANLNLARVYEQYF.

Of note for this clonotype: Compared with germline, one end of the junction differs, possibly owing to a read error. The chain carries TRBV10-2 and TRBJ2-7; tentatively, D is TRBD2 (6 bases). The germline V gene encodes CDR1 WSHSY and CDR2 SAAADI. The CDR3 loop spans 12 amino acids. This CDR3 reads CATKPGGYVQYF. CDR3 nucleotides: TGCGCCACCAAACCCGGGGGATACGTGCAGTACTTC.

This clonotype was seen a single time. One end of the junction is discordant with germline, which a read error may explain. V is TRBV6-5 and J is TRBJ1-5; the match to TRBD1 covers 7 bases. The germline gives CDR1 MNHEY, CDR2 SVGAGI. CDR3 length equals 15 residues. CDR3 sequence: CASSRDSGLNQPQPF. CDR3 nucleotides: TGTGCCAGCAGCCGGGACAGCGGGCTTAATCAGCCCCAGCCTTTC.

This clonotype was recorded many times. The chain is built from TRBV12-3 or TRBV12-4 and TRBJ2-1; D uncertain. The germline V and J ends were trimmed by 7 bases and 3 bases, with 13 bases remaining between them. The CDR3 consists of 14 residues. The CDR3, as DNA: TGTGCCAGCAAGCGTACTACCGGCTACAATGAGCAGTTCTTC. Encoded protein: CASKRTTGYNEQFF.

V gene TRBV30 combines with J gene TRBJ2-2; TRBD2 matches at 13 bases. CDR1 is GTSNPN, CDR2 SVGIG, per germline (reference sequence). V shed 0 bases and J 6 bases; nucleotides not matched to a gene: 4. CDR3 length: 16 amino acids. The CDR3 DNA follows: TGTGCCTGGAGTGTAAGGGGACTAGCGGGACCCGGGGAGCTGTTTTTT. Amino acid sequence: CAWSVRGLAGPGELFF.

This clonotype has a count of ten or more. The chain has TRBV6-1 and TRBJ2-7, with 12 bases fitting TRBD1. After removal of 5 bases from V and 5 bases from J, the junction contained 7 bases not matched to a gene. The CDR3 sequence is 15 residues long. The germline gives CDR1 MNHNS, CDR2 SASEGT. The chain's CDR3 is CASSPPGTGGHEQYF. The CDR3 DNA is TGTGCCAGCAGTCCTCCCGGGACAGGGGGCCACGAGCAGTACTTC.

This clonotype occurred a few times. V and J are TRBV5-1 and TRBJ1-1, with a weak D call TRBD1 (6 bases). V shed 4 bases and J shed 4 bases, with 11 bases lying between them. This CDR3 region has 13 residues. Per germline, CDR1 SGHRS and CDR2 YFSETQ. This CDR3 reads CASSRDRPTEAFF. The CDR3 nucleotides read TGCGCCAGCAGCCGCGACAGGCCCACTGAAGCTTTCTTT.

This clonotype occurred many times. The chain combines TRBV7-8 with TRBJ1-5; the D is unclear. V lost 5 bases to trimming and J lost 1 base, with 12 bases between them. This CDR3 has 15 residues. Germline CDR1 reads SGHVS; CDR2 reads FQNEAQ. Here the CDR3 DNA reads TGTGCCAGCAGCCCGGGGAGCATGAGCAATCAGCCCCAGCATTTT. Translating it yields CASSPGSMSNQPQHF. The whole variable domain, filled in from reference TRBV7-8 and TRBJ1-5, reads GAGVSQSPRYKVAKRGQDVALRCDPISGHVSLFWYQQALGQGPEFLTYFQNEAQLDKSGLPSDRFFAERPEGSVSTLKIQRTQQEDSAVYLCASSPGSMSNQPQHFGDGTRLSIL.

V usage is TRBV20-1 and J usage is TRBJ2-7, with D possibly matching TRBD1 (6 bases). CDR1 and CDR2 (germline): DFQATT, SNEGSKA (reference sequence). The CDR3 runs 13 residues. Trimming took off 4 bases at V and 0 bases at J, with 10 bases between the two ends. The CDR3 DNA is TGCAGTGCTATCCGGGACACCTCCTACGAGCAGTACTTC. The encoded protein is CSAIRDTSYEQYF.

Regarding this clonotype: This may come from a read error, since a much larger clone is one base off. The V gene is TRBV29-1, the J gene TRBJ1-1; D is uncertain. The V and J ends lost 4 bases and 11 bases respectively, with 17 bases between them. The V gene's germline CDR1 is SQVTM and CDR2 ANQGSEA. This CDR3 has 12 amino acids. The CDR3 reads CSVAPSGARAFF. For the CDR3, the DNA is TGCAGCGTTGCACCCAGCGGAGCTAGGGCTTTCTTT.

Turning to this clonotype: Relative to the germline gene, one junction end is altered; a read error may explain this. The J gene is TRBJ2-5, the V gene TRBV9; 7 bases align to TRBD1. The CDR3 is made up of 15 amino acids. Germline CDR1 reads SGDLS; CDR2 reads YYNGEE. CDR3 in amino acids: CASSVGGRAGGTQYF. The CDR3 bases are TGTGCTAGCAGCGTAGGAGGCAGGGCAGGGGGGACCCAGTACTTC.

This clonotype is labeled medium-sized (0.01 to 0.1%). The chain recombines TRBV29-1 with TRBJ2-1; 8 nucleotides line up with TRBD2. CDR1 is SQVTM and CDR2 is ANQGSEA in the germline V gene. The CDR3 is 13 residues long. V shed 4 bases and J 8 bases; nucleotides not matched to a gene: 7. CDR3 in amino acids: CSVVRGRMDEQFF. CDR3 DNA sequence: TGCAGCGTTGTCCGCGGGAGGATGGATGAGCAGTTCTTC.